This T cell receptor (beta chain) was retrieved from a study of T cell repertoires in cytomegalovirus infection. Study at large: CMV epitopes, recently identified HLA-C-restricted and well-studied HLA-B-restricted, were used.

This CDR3 has 15 amino acids. Germline CDR1 is SGDLS and CDR2 is YYNGEE. V was cut by 0 bases and J by 1 base, with 10 bases left in between. MiXCR was run by TCRdb on the reads, yielding one entry per CDR3 protein. The table has some 900,000 distinct CDR3 sequences, around a third seen once. Comment on this clonotype: The antigen remains undetermined.

Sequenced material: cultured CD8+ T cells from PBMCs, taken from culture after CMV antigen stimulation. This receptor was identified in a human donor in good health (CMV status not recorded). Some clones in this sample may be carry-over from other donors' samples. The chain links TRBV9 to TRBJ1-1; D is perhaps TRBD1 (6 bases). In DNA form, the CDR3 reads TGTGCCAGCAGCGTAGGTGGGACAACGAACACTGAAGCTTTCTTT. Protein product: CASSVGGTTNTEAFF.